The 7 T cell receptor beta chains presented below share a single source sample, sequenced in a study of blood T cells in healthy people across ages. A second about 6 to 12 cycle PCR used barcoded and J-beta primers. From the 5' RACE reads, TCRdb called clonotypes with MiXCR, one entry per CDR3 protein. In the table there are around 1,700,000 distinct CDR3 sequences, 28% of which are singletons. Material for sequencing was blood. The receptor source for this set is a woman aged 25 to 39 in good health.

The genes are TRBV5-1 and TRBJ2-1; TRBD2 might be the D (6 bases). Germline lookup yields CDR1 SGHRS and CDR2 YFSETQ. CDR3 length: 14 amino acids. The V end lost 3 bases, the J end lost 8 bases, and 15 bases lay between the germline ends. CDR3 nucleotides: TGCGCCAGCAGCTCGGGCGGGGTGGGCGATGAGCAGTTCTTC. Protein product: CASSSGGVGDEQFF.

In this sample, this clonotype turned up a few times. V is TRBV7-2 and J is TRBJ2-7; tentatively, D is TRBD1 (6 bases). Trimming removed 3 bases at V and 0 bases at J, with 9 bases between. Germline CDR1 is SGHTA and CDR2 is FQGNSA. The CDR3 runs 14 residues. The CDR3 region is CASSFQTGSYEQYF. The CDR3 DNA reads TGTGCCAGCAGCTTTCAGACAGGCTCCTACGAGCAGTACTTC. Together with reference TRBV7-2 and TRBJ2-7, the CDR3 gives the full variable domain: GAGVSQSPSNKVTEKGKDVELRCDPISGHTALYWYRQSLGQGLEFLIYFQGNSAPDKSGLPSDRFSAERTGGSVSTLTIQRTQQEDSAVYLCASSFQTGSYEQYFGPGTRLTVT.

In its sample, this clonotype was seen a few times. This chain connects TRBV7-3 to TRBJ2-3; no clear D gene. The germline gives CDR1 SGHTA, CDR2 FQGTGA. The V end was cut by 4 bases, the J end by 0 bases, with 17 bases between. The CDR3 is 17 amino acids. CDR3 amino acids: CASSSLPGAASTDTQYF. The CDR3 DNA is TGTGCCAGCAGCTCACTCCCAGGCGCGGCTAGCACAGATACGCAGTATTTT.

The chain recombines TRBV7-9 with TRBJ1-2; D not certain. CDR3 length: 13 residues. Trimming left V 3 bases short and J 0 bases short, with 5 bases between. Germline V gene lookup returns CDR1 SEHNR and CDR2 FQNEAQ (reference sequence). CDR3 sequence reads: CASSFHANYGYTF. CDR3 nucleotides: TGTGCCAGCAGCTTCCACGCTAACTATGGCTACACCTTC. The variable domain in full, with the rest retrieved from reference TRBV7-9 and TRBJ1-2, is DTGVSQNPRHKITKRGQNVTFRCDPISEHNRLYWYRQTLGQGPEFLTYFQNEAQLEKSRLLSDRFSAERPKGSFSTLEIQRTEQGDSAMYLCASSFHANYGYTFGSGTRLTVV.

This clonotype was seen a handful of times. The rearrangement uses TRBV2 and TRBJ2-1; 9 positions agree with TRBD1. V lost 8 bases, J lost 8 bases, and 7 bases stayed unmatched. The CDR3 extends over 13 amino acids. Germline CDR1 is SNHLY and CDR2 is FYNNEI. CDR3 in DNA: TGTGCCAGCGGGGGACAGGGTGGTGATGAGCAGTTCTTC. As protein: CASGGQGGDEQFF.

V gene TRBV5-1 combines with J gene TRBJ2-7, with D maybe TRBD2 (5 bases). Trimming shortened V by 8 bases and J by 2 bases, and 14 bases separated the two germline ends. The germline CDR1 and CDR2 sequences are SGHRS and YFSETQ. The CDR3 runs 13 residues. CDR3 amino acids: CASKEIGTYEQYF. DNA of the CDR3: TGCGCCAGTAAAGAGATCGGGACCTACGAGCAGTACTTC.

In this sample, this clonotype turned up a few times. This sequence joins TRBV29-1 and TRBJ2-3; 11 bases match TRBD1. The CDR3 has 18 amino acids. V shed 3 bases, J shed 6 bases, and the junction held 17 bases outside the gene matches. The V gene's germline CDR1 is SQVTM and CDR2 ANQGSEA. The CDR3 DNA sequence: TGCAGCGTTGAGCCCACTGATGGACAGGGGGCGAGTTGGGATACGCAGTATTTT. This sequence encodes CSVEPTDGQGASWDTQYF.